The rows below give T cell receptor beta chains drawn from one sample of a study of beta chain features in type 1 diabetes. The data were produced by immunoSEQ multiplex PCR, yet TCRdb's version contains in-frame clones alone and is incomplete. Of about 360,000 clones listed, 10% to 15% are singletons. Sequenced material: naive CD4+ T cells from blood. The source of these receptors is a young woman with type 1 diabetes. Both conserved end residues are part of each CDR3. D genes are given only for firm matches. The size entry is marked missing in some rows and otherwise reads once, few, many or a size class.

cdr3_length | j_call | clone_size | d_call | v_call | cdr3_nt | cdr3_aa
13 | TRBJ2-1 | few | TRBD2 | TRBV28 | TGTGCCAGCAGCGGCGGGAGCATCAATGAGCAGTTCTTC | CASSGGSINEQFF
13 | TRBJ2-5 | - | - | TRBV2 | TGTGCCACGCACCAGGAGGTTATGGAGACCCAGTACTTC | CATHQEVMETQYF
14 | TRBJ2-2 | few | - | TRBV5-1 | TGCGCCAGCAGCTTGGCCCTGAACACCGGGGAGCTGTTTTTT | CASSLALNTGELFF
12 | TRBJ2-2 | few | TRBD1 | TRBV11-1 | TGTGCCAGCTCAGGGGGCACCGGGGAGCTGTTTTTT | CASSGGTGELFF
15 | TRBJ2-3 | - | TRBD1 | TRBV11-3 | TGTGCCAGCAGCTCACAGGGGTCTAGCACAGATACGCAGTATTTT | CASSSQGSSTDTQYF
14 | TRBJ1-1 | - | - | TRBV6-5 | TGTGCCAGCAGTACGGACAGTTGGTTCACTGAAGCTTTCTTT | CASSTDSWFTEAFF
13 | TRBJ2-3 | few | TRBD2 | TRBV29-1 | TGCAGCGCAATAGCGGGGGTCACAGATACGCAGTATTTT | CSAIAGVTDTQYF
16 | TRBJ2-1 | - | TRBD2 | TRBV10-3 | TGTGCCATCAGTGAGTCTGGAGCGGGGGCTTACAATGAGCAGTTCTTC | CAISESGAGAYNEQFF
11 | TRBJ2-7 | few | - | TRBV5-1 | TGCGCCAGCAGCTTAAGAGAGGAGCAGTACTTC | CASSLREEQYF
12 | TRBJ2-1 | few | - | TRBV5-1 | TGCGCCAGCAGCTTGTTCGAGAATGAGCAGTTCTTC | CASSLFENEQFF
14 | TRBJ2-2 | few | - | TRBV25-1 | TGTGCCAGCAGTGAGCAGGGATACACCGGGGAGCTGTTTTTT | CASSEQGYTGELFF
12 | TRBJ2-7 | - | - | TRBV7-2 | TGTGCCAGCAGCTCAGGGGCTTACGAGCAGTACTTC | CASSSGAYEQYF
14 | TRBJ2-7 | - | - | TRBV18 | TGTGCCAGCTCACCACCGAGTTACTCCTACGAGCAGTACTTC | CASSPPSYSYEQYF
16 | TRBJ2-1 | few | TRBD1 | TRBV9 | TGTGCCAGCACAGAAGACCCGGGACAGGGCGGCAATGAGCAGTTCTTC | CASTEDPGQGGNEQFF
15 | TRBJ2-1 | - | TRBD2 | TRBV5-1 | TGCGCCAGCAGCTTGACTAGCGGGAGGGGCAATGAGCAGTTCTTC | CASSLTSGRGNEQFF
16 | TRBJ1-4 | - | TRBD1 | TRBV7-9 | TGTGCCAGCAGCCCTTTCCGGGACAGCCTTAATGAAAAACTGTTTTTT | CASSPFRDSLNEKLFF
12 | TRBJ2-7 | - | - | TRBV29-1 | TGCAGCGTCACGGTAAGAATCGACGAGCAGTACTTC | CSVTVRIDEQYF
14 | TRBJ2-5 | few | TRBD2 | TRBV5-1 | TGCGCCAGCAGCTTGCTAGCGGATCAAGAGACCCAGTACTTC | CASSLLADQETQYF
14 | TRBJ2-3 | - | TRBD2 | TRBV9 | TGTGCCAGCAGCCCGACGACTAGCGGGAATACGCAGTATTTT | CASSPTTSGNTQYF
15 | TRBJ2-3 | - | - | TRBV9 | TGTGCCAGCAGCGTAGCCCAGGGAAGGGGGGATACGCAGTATTTT | CASSVAQGRGDTQYF
15 | TRBJ2-2 | - | - | TRBV18 | TGTGCCAGCTCACCCAAAATTCCGAACACCGGGGAGCTGTTTTTT | CASSPKIPNTGELFF
14 | TRBJ2-2 | - | TRBD2 | TRBV29-1 | TGCAGCGCTGACGGACTAGCGGGGCCCGGGGAGCTGTTTTTT | CSADGLAGPGELFF
14 | TRBJ1-5 | few | TRBD1 | TRBV7-9 | TGTGCCAGCAGCGAAGACAGGGTAGGTCAGCCCCAGCATTTT | CASSEDRVGQPQHF
17 | TRBJ2-7 | - | TRBD2 | TRBV7-9 | TGTGCCAGCAGCGCGCGGGGGGGGGATCTTAGGCACTACGAGCAGTACTTC | CASSARGGDLRHYEQYF
12 | TRBJ2-3 | - | - | TRBV6-1 | TGTGCCAGCCGGAGGGGTCCAGATACGCAGTATTTT | CASRRGPDTQYF
11 | TRBJ1-2 | - | TRBD1 | TRBV30 | TGTGCCTGGGAGACAGGGAGTGGCTACACCTTC | CAWETGSGYTF
15 | TRBJ2-5 | - | TRBD1 | TRBV28 | TGTGCCAGCAGTTTCTCGGACAGGGTGGCAGAGACCCAGTACTTC | CASSFSDRVAETQYF
15 | TRBJ1-3 | - | - | TRBV4-3 | TGCGCCAGCAGCCAAGACTCAGGGACTGGAAACACCATATATTTT | CASSQDSGTGNTIYF
17 | TRBJ1-5 | few | - | TRBV4-1 | TGCGCCAGCAGCCAGGTCGGGCGGGGCGGGCGCAATCAGCCCCAGCATTTT | CASSQVGRGGRNQPQHF
11 | TRBJ2-1 | - | - | TRBV7-9 | TGTGCCAGCACCGGTAACAATGAGCAGTTCTTC | CASTGNNEQFF
15 | TRBJ1-1 | - | - | TRBV7-3 | TGTGCCAGCAGCCTCCAGGCCGCCCTGGGAGCTGAAGCTTTCTTT | CASSLQAALGAEAFF
18 | TRBJ2-3 | few | - | TRBV11-1 | TGTGCCAGCAGCGCTATAATAATCGGGAGGGGGCTGGTGGATACGCAGTATTTT | CASSAIIIGRGLVDTQYF
15 | TRBJ2-7 | few | - | TRBV6-6 | TGTGCCAGCAGTTACTCAGGGGGGGAGACCTACGAGCAGTACTTC | CASSYSGGETYEQYF